These T cell receptor beta chains were read from a single sample in a study of cytomegalovirus exposure and HLA in healthy donors. TCRdb's copy holds only in-frame clones and misses some; the assay was immunoSEQ multiplex PCR. The sample carries 65,000 or so clones, 62% recorded once. Specimen: PBMCs. The source of these receptors is a man in his thirties or forties in good health and CMV-seronegative. CDR3s include the opening cysteine and the closing phenylalanine or tryptophan. The D gene is left open where the match is weak. Expanded clones are given a class, and other clones once, few, many or no size at all.

>TRBV9|TRBJ2-5|TRBD2|.
CASSDLAGQETQYF
TGTGCCAGCAGCGACCTAGCGGGACAAGAGACCCAGTACTTC
>TRBV27|TRBJ2-7|.|.
CASSPGSEQYF
TGTGCCAGCAGCCCCGGGAGTGAGCAGTACTTC
>TRBV7-3|TRBJ2-7|TRBD1|.
CASSLTGTGADEQYF
TGTGCCAGCAGCTTAACGGGGACAGGGGCGGACGAGCAGTACTTC
>TRBV5-1|TRBJ1-1|TRBD1|.
CASSLRQGWDTEAFF
TGCGCCAGCAGCTTACGACAGGGATGGGACACTGAAGCTTTCTTT
>TRBV5-1|TRBJ2-1|.|.
CASSLRLNNEQFF
TGCGCCAGCAGCTTGCGACTTAACAATGAGCAGTTCTTC
>TRBV5-4|TRBJ2-2|TRBD1|.
CASSLAHPGQGFTGELFF
TGTGCCAGCAGCTTGGCCCATCCGGGACAGGGGTTTACCGGGGAGCTGTTTTTT
>TRBV6-5|TRBJ1-6|.|few
CAIKGQSNNSPLHF
TGTGCCATCAAGGGGCAGTCTAATAATTCACCCCTCCACTTT
>TRBV4-1|TRBJ1-1|.|few
CASSQDGGVRTEAFF
TGCGCCAGCAGCCAAGATGGGGGGGTCAGGACTGAAGCTTTCTTT
>TRBV13|TRBJ2-5|TRBD2|.
CASSLGLGTSGGQETQYF
TGTGCCAGCAGCTTAGGCCTTGGGACTAGCGGGGGGCAAGAGACCCAGTACTTC
>TRBV6-6|TRBJ2-3|.|.
CASSQRDFPSDTQYF
TGTGCCAGCAGTCAACGGGACTTTCCCTCCGATACGCAGTATTTT
>TRBV11-2|TRBJ2-7|TRBD1|.
CASRDPGQGREQYF
TGTGCCAGCAGGGACCCAGGACAGGGACGGGAGCAGTACTTC
>TRBV5-4|TRBJ2-7|TRBD1|.
CASSNQGTGLNEQYF
TGTGCCAGCAGTAACCAGGGGACAGGGCTCAACGAGCAGTACTTC
>TRBV15|TRBJ1-4|TRBD1|.
CATSIRTGRSNEKLFF
TGTGCCACCAGCATCCGGACAGGGCGATCTAATGAAAAACTGTTTTTT
>TRBV19|TRBJ2-3|TRBD2|.
CASTQSSGFTDTQYF
TGTGCCAGTACCCAGTCTAGCGGATTCACAGATACGCAGTATTTT
>TRBV23-1|TRBJ2-7|TRBD1|.
CASSQYIKRQGAYEQYF
TGCGCCAGCAGTCAATACATAAAGCGACAGGGGGCCTACGAGCAGTACTTC
>TRBV7-7|TRBJ2-1|TRBD2|.
CASSLVGGLAGDVSYNEQFF
TGTGCCAGCAGCTTAGTAGGGGGACTAGCGGGGGACGTCTCCTACAATGAGCAGTTCTTC
>TRBV5-4|TRBJ2-5|TRBD2|.
CAISEQRGQETQYF
TGTGCCATTTCCGAGCAGCGGGGGCAAGAGACCCAGTACTTC
>TRBV23-1|TRBJ2-7|.|.
CASGMTKHSYEQYF
TGCGCCAGCGGAATGACAAAGCACTCCTACGAGCAGTACTTC
>TRBV27|TRBJ1-1|.|.
CASSFGTEAFF
TGTGCCAGCAGTTTCGGCACTGAAGCTTTCTTT
>TRBV10-3|TRBJ2-7|TRBD2|.
CAISERASGGSGDYEQYF
TGTGCCATCAGTGAAAGGGCTAGCGGGGGGTCCGGAGACTACGAGCAGTACTTC
>TRBV10-3|TRBJ1-6|TRBD1|.
CAISTGTVGGPYNSPLHF
TGTGCCATCAGTACAGGGACAGTGGGGGGCCCCTATAATTCACCCCTCCACTTT
>TRBV7-7|TRBJ1-1|.|.
CASSLTVNTEAFF
TGTGCCAGCAGCTTAACAGTGAACACTGAAGCTTTCTTT
>TRBV7-2|TRBJ1-4|TRBD1|.
CASSYTRQGGTEKLFF
TGTGCCAGCAGCTACACACGACAGGGAGGAACTGAAAAACTGTTTTTT
>TRBV9|TRBJ1-2|.|.
CASSVANGEGGYTF
TGTGCCAGCAGCGTAGCTAACGGGGAAGGGGGCTACACCTTC
>TRBV7-9|TRBJ2-4|.|few
CASSLGIAKNIQYF
TGTGCCAGCAGCTTAGGTATAGCCAAAAACATTCAGTACTTC
>TRBV19|TRBJ1-1|.|.
CASAAQVNTEAFF
TGTGCCAGCGCCGCCCAGGTGAACACTGAAGCTTTCTTT
>TRBV7-6|TRBJ2-5|TRBD1|.
CASSLVLDRDPVTQYF
TGTGCCAGCAGCTTAGTGCTGGACAGGGACCCGGTGACCCAGTACTTC
>TRBV7-3|TRBJ1-6|.|.
CASSLVSDSPLHF
TGTGCCAGCAGCTTAGTTTCAGATTCACCCCTCCACTTT
>TRBV5-6|TRBJ2-7|.|.
CASSPVEVPNSYEQYF
TGTGCCAGCAGCCCCGTCGAGGTTCCAAACTCCTACGAGCAGTACTTC
>TRBV6-6|TRBJ1-6|.|few
CASRDWGDNSPLHF
TGTGCCAGCAGGGACTGGGGGGATAATTCACCCCTCCACTTT
>TRBV6-6|TRBJ2-7|TRBD1|.
CASSMDRGSYEQYF
TGTGCCAGCAGTATGGACAGGGGCTCCTACGAGCAGTACTTC
>TRBV15|TRBJ1-2|TRBD1|.
CATSRDQGVNYGYTF
TGTGCCACCAGCAGGGATCAGGGGGTTAACTATGGCTACACCTTC
>TRBV2|TRBJ2-3|TRBD2|few
CARVLAGENTDTQYF
TGTGCCAGAGTGCTAGCGGGGGAGAACACAGATACGCAGTATTTT
>TRBV29-1|TRBJ2-7|.|.
CSVEGGDGRGYEQYF
TGCAGCGTTGAAGGGGGGGACGGTCGAGGATACGAGCAGTACTTC
>TRBV11-3|TRBJ2-5|.|.
CASSLDRETQYF
TGTGCCAGCAGCTTAGATCGGGAGACCCAGTACTTC
>TRBV7-9|TRBJ1-6|.|once
CASSRTDNSPLHF
TGTGCCAGCAGCCGGACAGATAATTCACCCCTCCACTTT
>TRBV7-9|TRBJ2-7|.|.
CASRPGTPYEQYF
TGTGCCAGCAGACCCGGGACTCCCTACGAGCAGTACTTC
>TRBV28|TRBJ2-7|TRBD1|.
CASSPEDRGRPYF
TGTGCCAGCAGTCCCGAGGACAGGGGGCGTCCGTACTTC
>TRBV27|TRBJ2-1|.|.
CASSEIGEDEQFF
TGTGCCAGCAGCGAGATAGGGGAAGATGAGCAGTTCTTC
>TRBV6-5|TRBJ2-5|.|.
CASSYGDNQETQYF
TGTGCCAGCAGTTATGGGGACAACCAAGAGACCCAGTACTTC
>TRBV4-2|TRBJ2-3|TRBD1|.
CASSQDGTGDSTDTQYF
TGTGCCAGCAGCCAAGATGGGACAGGGGATTCGACAGATACGCAGTATTTT
>TRBV5-4|TRBJ1-6|.|.
CASSWSRSYNSPLHF
TGTGCCAGCAGCTGGAGTCGCTCCTATAATTCACCCCTCCACTTT
>TRBV6-5|TRBJ2-7|.|.
CASNKQGTYEQYF
TGTGCCAGCAATAAGCAGGGGACCTACGAGCAGTACTTC
>TRBV5-1|TRBJ1-5|.|.
CASSLGAGASNQPQHF
TGCGCCAGCAGCTTGGGGGCGGGGGCGAGCAATCAGCCCCAGCATTTT
>TRBV6-5|TRBJ2-5|.|few
CASSYAAGIWETQYF
TGTGCCAGCAGTTACGCAGCGGGCATATGGGAGACCCAGTACTTC
>TRBV2|TRBJ1-2|TRBD1|few
CASTLTGVGYTF
TGTGCCAGCACCCTTACAGGGGTCGGCTACACCTTC
>TRBV25-1|TRBJ2-5|.|.
CASSEYYRQETQYF
TGTGCCAGCAGTGAATACTACAGGCAAGAGACCCAGTACTTC
>TRBV4-2|TRBJ2-3|.|.
CASSQNYLVTDTQYF
TGTGCCAGCAGCCAAAATTACCTAGTAACAGATACGCAGTATTTT
>TRBV6-5|TRBJ1-5|.|.
CASSSGPGQPQHF
TGTGCCAGCAGTTCCGGCCCGGGTCAGCCCCAGCATTTT
>TRBV7-2|TRBJ1-3|TRBD1|few
CASSLEGARSGNTIYF
TGTGCCAGCAGCTTGGAGGGGGCCCGCTCTGGAAACACCATATATTTT
>TRBV5-1|TRBJ1-1|TRBD1|.
CASSSDRGMNTEAFF
TGCGCCAGCAGCTCCGACAGGGGAATGAACACTGAAGCTTTCTTT